One sample yielded the 6 T cell receptor beta chains listed below, sequenced in a study of blood T cells in healthy people across ages (dated by TCRdb to the mid-2010s). The library was built by means of 5' RACE. Sequencing took place on an Illumina HiSeq 2500. A second PCR of roughly 7 to 12 cycles was run with a J-beta primer mix and a sample-barcoded 5' primer. The raw public data were reprocessed by TCRdb itself: fastp quality trimming at Q25, MiXCR clonotype calling, in-frame beta chains only. Duplicate CDR3 protein sequences are folded into a single record with the most common DNA and genes. The sample table shows 700,000 to 850,000 distinct CDR3 sequences, and 40% to 65% are seen once. The ten largest clones add up to roughly two fifths of the sample. The specimen sequenced was blood. Receptors originate from a man older than 75 in good health.

The gene calls are TRBV7-3 and TRBJ2-1; D is undetermined. Germline CDR1 reads SGHTA; CDR2 reads FQGTGA. The length of the CDR3 is 15 residues. Trimming took off 1 base at V and 3 bases at J, with 10 bases between the two ends. The CDR3 DNA reads TGTGCCAGCAGCTTAATTTCAACTAACTACAATGAGCAGTTCTTC. This translates into CASSLISTNYNEQFF. Full variable domain (missing parts from reference TRBV7-3 and TRBJ2-1): GAGVSQTPSNKVTEKGKYVELRCDPISGHTALYWYRQSLGQGPEFLIYFQGTGAADDSGLPNDRFFAVRPEGSVSTLKIQRTERGDSAVYLCASSLISTNYNEQFFGPGTRLTVL.

The rearrangement links TRBV5-1 to TRBJ2-5; 8 nucleotides line up with TRBD1. The tail of the sequence fits TRBJ2-7 better, so the J call may be wrong. The CDR3 has 14 amino acids. In germline, CDR1 is SGHRS, CDR2 YFSETQ. The CDR3 region is CATKTGTGGYEQYF. CDR3 in DNA: TGCGCCACCAAAACCGGGACAGGAGGCTACGAGCAGTACTTC.

Only a few counts were recorded for this clonotype. The gene calls are TRBV10-3 and TRBJ1-1, with 7 positions matching TRBD1. Germline V gene sequence: CDR1 ENHRY, CDR2 SYGVKD. There are 13 residues in the CDR3. Trimming at V came to 6 bases and at J to 1 base, leaving 2 bases not matched to a gene. Here the CDR3 DNA reads TGTGCCATCAGCGGGACAGCGAACACTGAAGCTTTCTTT. It encodes CAISGTANTEAFF.

This clonotype was detected many times. The chain couples TRBV12-3 or TRBV12-4 to TRBJ2-1; 7 bases map to TRBD2. The CDR3 totals 15 residues. V gave up 5 bases and J gave up 7 bases; unmatched junction bases: 11. DNA for the CDR3: TGTGCCAGCAGTCCCCTCCGCGGGAGTATGAATGAGCAGTTCTTC. Translating gives CASSPLRGSMNEQFF.

J is TRBJ2-5 and V is TRBV5-1, with D possibly being TRBD2 (5 bases). The CDR3 sequence is 14 residues long. The germline V gene encodes CDR1 SGHRS and CDR2 YFSETQ. Trimming shortened V by 3 bases and J by 4 bases, and 13 bases separated the two germline ends. CDR3 amino acids: CASSSAAGGETQYF. Here the CDR3 DNA reads TGCGCCAGCAGCTCGGCGGCGGGCGGAGAGACCCAGTACTTC. The full variable domain, rest sourced from reference TRBV5-1 and TRBJ2-5, is KAGVTQTPRYLIKTRGQQVTLSCSPISGHRSVSWYQQTPGQGLQFLFEYFSETQRNKGNFPGRFSGRQFSNSRSEMNVSTLELGDSALYLCASSSAAGGETQYFGPGTRLLVL.

This clonotype appeared once. The chain employs TRBV24-1 and TRBJ2-3; tentative D call: TRBD2 (5 bases). CDR3 length equals 19 residues. With 1 base removed from V and 14 bases from J, the gap between germline ends came to 33 bases. Germline V gene lookup returns CDR1 KGHDR and CDR2 SFDVKD. The CDR3 DNA reads TGTGCCACCAGTGATTTTAGGCTAGTGGGAGCCATAGCACACAGATACGCGTATTTT. Protein sequence: CATSDFRLVGAIAHRYAYF.